This TCR beta chain was sequenced during a study of T-cell memory formation after mild COVID-19. TCR alpha and TCR beta cDNA libraries with sample barcodes and UMIs came from 5'RACE using constant-segment primers. Via MiXCR, TCRdb re-called the 5' RACE reads, giving one row per CDR3 protein. The table lists 75,000 to 95,000 distinct CDR3 sequences, 10% to 15% of them singletons. The CDR3 is 14 amino acids. The V gene's germline CDR1 is SGHTA and CDR2 FQGTGA. J gave up 4 bases and V 4 bases, and 5 bases lay outside the gene matches. Study-wide findings and caveats: SARS-CoV-2 specificity was not confirmed for second-wave clones peaking on day 37. Balance between CD4 and CD8 was seen in clones contracting day 15 to 85, and a CD4+ lean was seen in later expanders. Prior to infection, memory already included some responding clones, suggesting cross-reactive memory joined.

This clonotype was counted between two and nine times. Antigen unknown. The sequenced sample was PBMCs or a T cell subset sorted from them (not recorded which). The receptor comes from an adult woman who had mild COVID-19 (a few samples of this study predate the infection). Cell type and time point are not known. V gene TRBV7-3 combines with J gene TRBJ2-3; 7 bases match TRBD2. The CDR3 DNA reads TGTGCCAGCAGCTCTAGCGGAGGCGCAGATACGCAGTATTTT. It is translated as CASSSSGGADTQYF.